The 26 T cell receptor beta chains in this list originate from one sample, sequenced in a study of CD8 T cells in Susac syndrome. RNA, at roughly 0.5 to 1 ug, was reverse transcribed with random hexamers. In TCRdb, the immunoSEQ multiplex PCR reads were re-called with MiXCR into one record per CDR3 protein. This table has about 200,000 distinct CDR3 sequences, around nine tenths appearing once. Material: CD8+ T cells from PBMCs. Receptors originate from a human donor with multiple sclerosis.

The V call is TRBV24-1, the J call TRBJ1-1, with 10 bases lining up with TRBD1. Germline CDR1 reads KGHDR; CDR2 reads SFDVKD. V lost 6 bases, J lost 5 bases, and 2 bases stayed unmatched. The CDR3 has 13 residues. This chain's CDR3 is CATSQDRGTEAFF. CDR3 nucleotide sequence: TGTGCCACCAGTCAGGACAGGGGGACTGAAGCTTTCTTT.

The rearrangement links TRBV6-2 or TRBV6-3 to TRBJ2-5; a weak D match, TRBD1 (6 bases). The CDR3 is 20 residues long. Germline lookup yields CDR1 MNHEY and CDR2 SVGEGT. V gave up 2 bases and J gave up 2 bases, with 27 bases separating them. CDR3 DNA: TGTGCCAGCAGTTACCCGAAAAGAGTTATGGTGGGGGCTCTACAAGAGACCCAGTACTTC. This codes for CASSYPKRVMVGALQETQYF.

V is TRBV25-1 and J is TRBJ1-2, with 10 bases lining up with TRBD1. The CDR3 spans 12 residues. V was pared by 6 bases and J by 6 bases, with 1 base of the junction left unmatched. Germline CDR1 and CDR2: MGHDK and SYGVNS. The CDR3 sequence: CASSGTGDGYTF. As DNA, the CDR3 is TGTGCCAGCAGCGGGACAGGGGATGGCTACACCTTC.

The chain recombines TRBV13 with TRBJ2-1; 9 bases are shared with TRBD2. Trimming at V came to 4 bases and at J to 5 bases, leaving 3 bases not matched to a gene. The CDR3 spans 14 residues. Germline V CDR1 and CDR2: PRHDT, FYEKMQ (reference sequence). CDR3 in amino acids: CASSSGLANNEQFF. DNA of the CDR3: TGTGCCAGCAGCTCCGGACTAGCGAACAATGAGCAGTTCTTC.

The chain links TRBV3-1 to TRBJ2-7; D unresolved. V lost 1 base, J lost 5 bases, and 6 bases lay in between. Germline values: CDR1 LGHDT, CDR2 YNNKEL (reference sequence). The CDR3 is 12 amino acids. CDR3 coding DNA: TGTGCCAGCAGCCAAGGATCTGACGAGCAGTACTTC. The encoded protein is CASSQGSDEQYF.

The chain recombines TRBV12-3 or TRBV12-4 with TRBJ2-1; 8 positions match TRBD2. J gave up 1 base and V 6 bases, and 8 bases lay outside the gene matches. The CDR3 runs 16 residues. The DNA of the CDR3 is TGTGCCAGCAGAACATCCCGGGGGGGTTCCTACAATGAGCAGTTCTTC. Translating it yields CASRTSRGGSYNEQFF.

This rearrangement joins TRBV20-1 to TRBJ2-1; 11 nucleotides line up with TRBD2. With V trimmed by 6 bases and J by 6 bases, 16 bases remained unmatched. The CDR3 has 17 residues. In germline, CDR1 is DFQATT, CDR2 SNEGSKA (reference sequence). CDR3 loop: CSALLKTSGMIGNEQFF. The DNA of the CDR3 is TGCAGTGCACTTCTTAAGACTAGCGGGATGATTGGCAATGAGCAGTTCTTC.

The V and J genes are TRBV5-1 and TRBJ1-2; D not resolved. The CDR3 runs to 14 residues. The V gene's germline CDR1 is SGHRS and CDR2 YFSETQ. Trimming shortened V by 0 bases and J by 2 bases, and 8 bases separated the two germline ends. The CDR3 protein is CASSLEAGNYGYTF. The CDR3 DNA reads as TGCGCCAGCAGCTTGGAAGCGGGAAACTATGGCTACACCTTC.

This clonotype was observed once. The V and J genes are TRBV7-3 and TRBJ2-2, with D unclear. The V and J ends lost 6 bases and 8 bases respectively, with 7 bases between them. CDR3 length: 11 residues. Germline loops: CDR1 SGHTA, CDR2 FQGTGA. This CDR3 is CASSSEGELFF. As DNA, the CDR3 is TGTGCCAGCAGTTCGGAGGGGGAGCTGTTTTTT.

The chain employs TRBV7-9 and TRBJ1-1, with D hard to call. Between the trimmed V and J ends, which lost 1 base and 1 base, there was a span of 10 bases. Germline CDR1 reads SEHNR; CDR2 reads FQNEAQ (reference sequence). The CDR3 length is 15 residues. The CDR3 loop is CASSLVAGPNTEAFF. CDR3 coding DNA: TGTGCCAGCAGCTTAGTCGCCGGCCCGAACACTGAAGCTTTCTTT. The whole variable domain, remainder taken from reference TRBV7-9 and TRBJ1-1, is DTGVSQNPRHKITKRGQNVTFRCDPISEHNRLYWYRQTLGQGPEFLTYFQNEAQLEKSRLLSDRFSAERPKGSFSTLEIQRTEQGDSAMYLCASSLVAGPNTEAFFGQGTRLTVV.

The CDR3 loop reads CASGQGSNSPLHF. For the CDR3, the DNA is TGTGCCAGCGGACAGGGAAGTAATTCACCCCTCCACTTT. The chain is built from TRBV12-3 or TRBV12-4 and TRBJ1-6, with 8 bases identical to TRBD1. Unmatched junction bases numbered 3, after V lost 8 bases and J lost 6 bases. The CDR3 runs to 13 residues.

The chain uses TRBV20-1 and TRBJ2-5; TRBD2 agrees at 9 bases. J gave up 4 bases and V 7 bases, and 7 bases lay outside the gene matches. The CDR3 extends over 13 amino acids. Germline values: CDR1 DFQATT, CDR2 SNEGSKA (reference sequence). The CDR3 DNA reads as TGCAGTGTTCTAGCGGGACTAGTAGAGACCCAGTACTTC. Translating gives CSVLAGLVETQYF.

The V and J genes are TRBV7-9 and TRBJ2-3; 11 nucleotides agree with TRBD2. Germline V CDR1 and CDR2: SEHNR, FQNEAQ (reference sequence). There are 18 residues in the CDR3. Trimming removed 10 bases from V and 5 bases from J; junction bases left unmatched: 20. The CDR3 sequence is CATRISGRGTRDRDTQYF. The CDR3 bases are TGTGCCACCAGGATTAGCGGGAGGGGCACCCGCGATCGAGATACGCAGTATTTT.

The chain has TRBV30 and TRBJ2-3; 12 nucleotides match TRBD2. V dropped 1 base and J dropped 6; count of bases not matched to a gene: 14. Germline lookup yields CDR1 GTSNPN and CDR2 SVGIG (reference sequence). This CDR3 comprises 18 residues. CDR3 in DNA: TGTGCCTGGAGTGCCGGGACTAGCGGGCGAGGGGGGCTGGATACGCAGTATTTT. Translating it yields CAWSAGTSGRGGLDTQYF.

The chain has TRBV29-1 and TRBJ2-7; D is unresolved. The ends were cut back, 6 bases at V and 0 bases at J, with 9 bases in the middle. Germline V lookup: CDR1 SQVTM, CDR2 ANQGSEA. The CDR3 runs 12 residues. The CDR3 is CSVGSSSYEQYF. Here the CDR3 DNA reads TGCAGCGTGGGGTCGAGCTCCTACGAGCAGTACTTC.

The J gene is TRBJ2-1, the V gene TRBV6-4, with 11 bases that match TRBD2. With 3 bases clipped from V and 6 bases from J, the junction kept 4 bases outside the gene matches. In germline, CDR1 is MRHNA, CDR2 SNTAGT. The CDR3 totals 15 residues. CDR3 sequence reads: CASSELAGGPNEQFF. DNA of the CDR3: TGTGCCAGCAGTGAGTTAGCGGGAGGGCCCAATGAGCAGTTCTTC.

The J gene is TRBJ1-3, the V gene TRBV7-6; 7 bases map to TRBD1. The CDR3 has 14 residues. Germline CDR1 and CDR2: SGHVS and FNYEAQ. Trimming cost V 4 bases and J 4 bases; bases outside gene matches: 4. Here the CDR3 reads CASSSTGRGNTIYF. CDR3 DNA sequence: TGTGCCAGCAGCTCGACAGGGCGCGGAAACACCATATATTTT.

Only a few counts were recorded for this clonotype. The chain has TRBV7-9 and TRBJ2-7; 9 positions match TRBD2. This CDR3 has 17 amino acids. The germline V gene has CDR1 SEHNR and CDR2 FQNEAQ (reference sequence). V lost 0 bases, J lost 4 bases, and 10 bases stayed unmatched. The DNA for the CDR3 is TGTGCCAGCAGCTTAGCCCCCTCTGGCGGGAGGGAGTACGAGCAGTACTTC. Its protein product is CASSLAPSGGREYEQYF.

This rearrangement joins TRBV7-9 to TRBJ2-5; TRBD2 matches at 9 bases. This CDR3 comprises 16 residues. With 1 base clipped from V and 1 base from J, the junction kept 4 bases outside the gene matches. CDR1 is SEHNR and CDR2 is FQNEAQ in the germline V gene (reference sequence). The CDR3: CASSLGIAGVQETQYF. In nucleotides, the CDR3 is TGTGCCAGCAGCTTAGGTATAGCGGGGGTCCAAGAGACCCAGTACTTC.

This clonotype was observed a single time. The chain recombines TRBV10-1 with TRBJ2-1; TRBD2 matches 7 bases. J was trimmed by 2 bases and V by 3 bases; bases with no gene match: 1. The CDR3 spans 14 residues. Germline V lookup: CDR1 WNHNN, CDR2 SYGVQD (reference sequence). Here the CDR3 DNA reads TGCGCCAGCAGTGAAAGCGGGGCCTACAATGAGCAGTTCTTC. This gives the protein CASSESGAYNEQFF.

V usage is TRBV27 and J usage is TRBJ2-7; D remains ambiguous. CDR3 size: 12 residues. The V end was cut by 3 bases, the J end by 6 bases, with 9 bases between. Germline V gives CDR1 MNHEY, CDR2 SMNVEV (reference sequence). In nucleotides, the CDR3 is TGTGCCAGCAGTTTGATAGAAGGCGAGCAGTACTTC. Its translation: CASSLIEGEQYF.

The CDR3: CASRPSRGAGVTEAFF. Written as DNA, the CDR3 is TGTGCCAGCAGACCATCAAGGGGGGCCGGGGTCACTGAAGCTTTCTTT. The J gene is TRBJ1-1, the V gene TRBV25-1; the D gene is possibly TRBD1 (6 bases). The CDR3 length is 16 residues. Trimming stripped 6 bases from V and 4 bases from J, with 21 bases between. Looked up from germline, CDR1 is MGHDK and CDR2 is SYGVNS.

The CDR3 sequence is CASSQDPPGLINTGELFF. CDR3 nucleotides: TGCGCCAGCAGCCAAGATCCCCCTGGACTTATTAACACCGGGGAGCTGTTTTTT. V is TRBV4-3 and J is TRBJ2-2; D is perhaps TRBD2 (5 bases). Germline V gives CDR1 LGHNA, CDR2 YSLEER. This CDR3 region has 18 residues. Deletions cut 0 bases from V and 2 bases from J, with 16 bases between.

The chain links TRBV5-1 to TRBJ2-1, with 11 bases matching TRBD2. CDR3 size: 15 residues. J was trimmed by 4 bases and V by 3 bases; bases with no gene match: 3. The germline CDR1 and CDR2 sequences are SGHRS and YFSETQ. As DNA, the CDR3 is TGCGCCAGCAGCTCGACTAGCGGGGAGTACAATGAGCAGTTCTTC. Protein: CASSSTSGEYNEQFF.

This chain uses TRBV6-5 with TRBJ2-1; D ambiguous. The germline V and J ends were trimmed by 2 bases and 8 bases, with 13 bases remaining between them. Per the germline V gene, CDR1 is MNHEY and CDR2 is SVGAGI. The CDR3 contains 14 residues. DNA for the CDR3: TGTGCCAGCAGTTACGGGATTAATGGTGATGAGCAGTTCTTC. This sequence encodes CASSYGINGDEQFF.

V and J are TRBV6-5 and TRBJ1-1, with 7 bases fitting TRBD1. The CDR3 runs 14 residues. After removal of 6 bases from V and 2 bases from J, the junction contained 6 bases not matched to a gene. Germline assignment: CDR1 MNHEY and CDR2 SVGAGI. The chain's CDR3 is CASRSDRVNTEAFF. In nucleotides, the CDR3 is TGTGCCAGCAGATCCGACAGGGTCAACACTGAAGCTTTCTTT.